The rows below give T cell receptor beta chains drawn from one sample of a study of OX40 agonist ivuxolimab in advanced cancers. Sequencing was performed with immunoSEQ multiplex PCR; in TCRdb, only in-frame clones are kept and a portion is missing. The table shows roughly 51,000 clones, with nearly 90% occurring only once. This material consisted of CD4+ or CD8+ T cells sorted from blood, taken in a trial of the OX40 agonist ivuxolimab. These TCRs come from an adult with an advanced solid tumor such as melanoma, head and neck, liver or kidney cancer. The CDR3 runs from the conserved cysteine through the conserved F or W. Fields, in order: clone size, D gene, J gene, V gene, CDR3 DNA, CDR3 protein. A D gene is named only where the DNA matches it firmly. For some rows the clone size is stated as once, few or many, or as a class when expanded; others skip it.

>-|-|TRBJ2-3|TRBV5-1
TGCGCCAGCAGCACTAGGACAGCTAGCACAGATACGCAGTATTTT
CASSTRTASTDTQYF
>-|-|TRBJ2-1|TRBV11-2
TGTGCCAGCAGCTTCGAGGGGGGCCGTACTTTCTACAATGAGCAGTTCTTC
CASSFEGGRTFYNEQFF
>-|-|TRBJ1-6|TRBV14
TGTGCCAGCAGCCAACTAGCTTTTAGCTCCTATAATTCACCCCTCCACTTT
CASSQLAFSSYNSPLHF
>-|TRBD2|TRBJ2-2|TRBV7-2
TGTGCCAGCAGCTTAGACCTCGGACTAGGAAGGAACACCGGGGAGCTGTTTTTT
CASSLDLGLGRNTGELFF
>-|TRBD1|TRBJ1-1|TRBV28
TGTGCCAGCAGTATAGGGGGCAGGAACACTGAAGCTTTCTTT
CASSIGGRNTEAFF
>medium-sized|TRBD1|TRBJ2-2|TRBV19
TGTGCCAGTAGGACAGGGGAGGCCGGGGAGCTGTTTTTT
CASRTGEAGELFF
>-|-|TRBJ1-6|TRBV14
TGTGCCAGCAGCTTAACACTCGGACTAGGATCACCCCTCCACTTT
CASSLTLGLGSPLHF
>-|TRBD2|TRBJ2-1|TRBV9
TGTGCCAGCAGCGTAGAGCGGGCTAGCGGGGCCTCCTACAATGAGCAGTTCTTC
CASSVERASGASYNEQFF
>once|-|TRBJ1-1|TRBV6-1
TGTGCCAGCAGTGTTTTTTGGGGGGACACTGAAGCTTTCTTT
CASSVFWGDTEAFF
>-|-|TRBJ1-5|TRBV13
TGTGCCAGCAGCTTAGGACGGGGGGCAGTGCAGCCCCAGCATTTT
CASSLGRGAVQPQHF
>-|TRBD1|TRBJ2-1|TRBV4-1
TGCGCCAGCAGCCAAGCTTCGGGGACAGGCCTCTTGTGGGAGCAGTTCTTC
CASSQASGTGLLWEQFF
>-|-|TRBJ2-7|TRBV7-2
TGTGCCAGCAGCTTAGGGTTAGCAAGGGAGCAGTACTTC
CASSLGLAREQYF
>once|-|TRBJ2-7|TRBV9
TGTGCCAGCAGCGTAGCTGGCCAGGGCCCCTACGAGCAGTACTTC
CASSVAGQGPYEQYF
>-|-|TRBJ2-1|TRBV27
TGTGCCAGCAGTCAGGACCCCGGCGGGGATGAGCAGTTCTTC
CASSQDPGGDEQFF
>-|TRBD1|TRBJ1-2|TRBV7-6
TGTGCCAGCAGCGGGGACAGGGGCTATGGCTACACCTTC
CASSGDRGYGYTF
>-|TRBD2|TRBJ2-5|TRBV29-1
TGCAGCGTTGCTGGGTTTATGGCGGGGAGGGAGGAGACCCAGTACTTC
CSVAGFMAGREETQYF
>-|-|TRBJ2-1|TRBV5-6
TGTGCCAGCAGCCCTAGCGCCAATGAGCAGTTCTTC
CASSPSANEQFF
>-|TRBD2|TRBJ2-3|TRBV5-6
TGTGCCAGCAGCTTTTACGGTGCGGGACTAAGCACAGATACGCAGTATTTT
CASSFYGAGLSTDTQYF
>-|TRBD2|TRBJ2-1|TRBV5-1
TGCGCCAGCAGCTTGGACCCTCTAGCGGGGTATACCTACAATGAGCAGTTCTTC
CASSLDPLAGYTYNEQFF
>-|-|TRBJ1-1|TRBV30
TGTGCCTGGAGTGTAGAATGGGGCACTGAAGCTTTCTTT
CAWSVEWGTEAFF
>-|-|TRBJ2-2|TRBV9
TGTGCCAGCAGCGTAGGAGGGTTGAGATGGGGTGTCACCGGGGAGCTGTTTTTT
CASSVGGLRWGVTGELFF
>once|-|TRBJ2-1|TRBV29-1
TGCAGCGTTAGGGGGTCCTCCTACAATGAGCAGTTCTTC
CSVRGSSYNEQFF
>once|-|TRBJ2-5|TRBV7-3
TGTGCCAGCAGCTTATATCCGGGGGAGACCCAGTACTTC
CASSLYPGETQYF
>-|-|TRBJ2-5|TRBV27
TGTGCCAGCAGTTCGGGCCCAGCAGGAGAGACCCAGTACTTC
CASSSGPAGETQYF
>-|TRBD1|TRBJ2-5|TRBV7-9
TGTGCCAGCAGCTTACAGGGGGCTGAGACCCAGTACTTC
CASSLQGAETQYF
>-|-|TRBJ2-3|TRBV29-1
TGCAGCGGTTCCACAGATACGCAGTATTTT
CSGSTDTQYF
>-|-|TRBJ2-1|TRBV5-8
TGTGCCAGCAGCTTGGGTTCAGGGGTCTACAATGAGCAGTTCTTC
CASSLGSGVYNEQFF
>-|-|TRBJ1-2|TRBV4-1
TGCGCCAGCAGCCAAGATTACAGCTATGGCTACACCTTC
CASSQDYSYGYTF
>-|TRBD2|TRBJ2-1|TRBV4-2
TGTGCCAGCAGCCCCAGTGGCGGACCAGCGGGGGACTCCTACAATGAGCAGTTCTTC
CASSPSGGPAGDSYNEQFF
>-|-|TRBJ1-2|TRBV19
TGTGCCAGTAGCCCAGGATCGTATGGCTACACCTTC
CASSPGSYGYTF
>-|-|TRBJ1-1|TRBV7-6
TGTGCCAGCAGCTTAGGCCCGCTGGCTGAAGCTTTCTTT
CASSLGPLAEAFF
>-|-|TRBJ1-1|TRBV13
TGTGCCAGCAGCTTAATGGACACTGAAGCTTTCTTT
CASSLMDTEAFF
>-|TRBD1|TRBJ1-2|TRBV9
TGTGCCAGCAGCGTAGCAGGGGGATGGGATGGCTACACCTTC
CASSVAGGWDGYTF
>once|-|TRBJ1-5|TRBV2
TGTGCCAGCAGTGACCGGGGAAGCAATCAGCCCCAGCATTTT
CASSDRGSNQPQHF
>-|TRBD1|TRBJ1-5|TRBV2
TGTGCCAGCAGAGCACCGGGACAGGGAGGCCAGCCCCAGCATTTT
CASRAPGQGGQPQHF
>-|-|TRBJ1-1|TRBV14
TGTGCCAGCAGCTTGACAGCGAACACTGAAGCTTTCTTT
CASSLTANTEAFF
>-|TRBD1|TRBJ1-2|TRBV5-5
TGTGCCAGCAGCTTGGCTCCGGGACAGGGGATTGTCTATGGCTACACCTTC
CASSLAPGQGIVYGYTF
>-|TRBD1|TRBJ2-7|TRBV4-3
TGCGCCAGCAGCCAAGAGCGGGGACAGGGGTCCCACGAGCAGTACTTC
CASSQERGQGSHEQYF
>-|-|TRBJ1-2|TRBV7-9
TGTGCCAGCAGCTTAGGGGTGGCAGAGTTCTATGGCTACACCTTC
CASSLGVAEFYGYTF
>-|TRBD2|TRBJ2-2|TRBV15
TGTGCCACCAGCCTCGGGAGGTCGAACGGGGAGCTGTTTTTT
CATSLGRSNGELFF
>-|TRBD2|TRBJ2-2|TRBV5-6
TGTGCCAGCAGCTTAGGTGGGAGGGGCACCGGGGAGCTGTTTTTT
CASSLGGRGTGELFF
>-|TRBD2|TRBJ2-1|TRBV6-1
TGTGCCAGCAAACGTAGCGGGAGGATTTATGAGCAGTTCTTC
CASKRSGRIYEQFF
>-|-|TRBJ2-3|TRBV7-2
TGTGCCAGCAGCTTCGTGGGATCCACAGATACGCAGTATTTT
CASSFVGSTDTQYF
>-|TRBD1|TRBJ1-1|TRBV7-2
TGTGCCAGCAGCGAACTACAGGGGGGTATCACTGAAGCTTTCTTT
CASSELQGGITEAFF